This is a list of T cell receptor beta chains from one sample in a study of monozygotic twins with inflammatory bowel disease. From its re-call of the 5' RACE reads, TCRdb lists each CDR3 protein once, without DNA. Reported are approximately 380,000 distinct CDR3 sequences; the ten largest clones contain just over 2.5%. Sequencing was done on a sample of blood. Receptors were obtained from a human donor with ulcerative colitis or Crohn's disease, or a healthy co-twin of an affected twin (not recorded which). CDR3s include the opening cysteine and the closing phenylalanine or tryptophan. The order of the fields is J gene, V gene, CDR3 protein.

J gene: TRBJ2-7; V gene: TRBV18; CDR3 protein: CASSPPGESGGPFTNEQYF
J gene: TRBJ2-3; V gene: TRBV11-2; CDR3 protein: CASSFVTSDTQYF
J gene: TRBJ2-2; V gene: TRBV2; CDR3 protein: CASSNQRPTNTGELFF
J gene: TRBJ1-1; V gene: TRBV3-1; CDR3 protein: CASARQNTEAFF
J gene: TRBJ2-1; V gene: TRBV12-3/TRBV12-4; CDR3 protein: CASTSYRVFDNEQFF
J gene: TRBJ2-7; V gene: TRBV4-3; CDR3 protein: CASSQGPTADRQYEQYF
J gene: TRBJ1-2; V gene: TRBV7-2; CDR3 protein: CASLVRGDSGYTF
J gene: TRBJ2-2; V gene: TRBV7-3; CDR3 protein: CASSLINGATGELFF
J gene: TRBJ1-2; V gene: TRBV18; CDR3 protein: CASSPRAGDYGYTF
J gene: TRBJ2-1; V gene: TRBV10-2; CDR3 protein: CASREGGPYNEQFF
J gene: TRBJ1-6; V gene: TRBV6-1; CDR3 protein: CASSDYRVIAYNSPLHF
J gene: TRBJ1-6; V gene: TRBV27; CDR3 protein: CASSFSRVRISPLHF
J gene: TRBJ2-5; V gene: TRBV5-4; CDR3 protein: CASSPLAGEETQYF
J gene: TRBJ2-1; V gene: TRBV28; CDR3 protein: CASSTPEGAAYNEQFF
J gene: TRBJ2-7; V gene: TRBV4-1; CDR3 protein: CASSQAPGALINEQYF
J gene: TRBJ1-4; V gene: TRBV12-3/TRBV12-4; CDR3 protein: CASSSGGAANEKLFF
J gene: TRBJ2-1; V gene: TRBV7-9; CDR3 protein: CASSMGLKLYNEQFF
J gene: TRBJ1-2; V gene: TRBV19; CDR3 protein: CASRTGDSSNYGYTF
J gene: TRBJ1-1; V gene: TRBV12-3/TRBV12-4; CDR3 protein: CASSLLIPSTEAFF
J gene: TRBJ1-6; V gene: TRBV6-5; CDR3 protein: CASSYSRKFYNSPLHF
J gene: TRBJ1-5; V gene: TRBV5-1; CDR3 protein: CASSLAGGQPQHF
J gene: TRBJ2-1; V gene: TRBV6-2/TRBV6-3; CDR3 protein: CASSLWPRSPGDNEQFF
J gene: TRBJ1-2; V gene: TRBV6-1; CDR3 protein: CASSHGTGGILDYGYTF
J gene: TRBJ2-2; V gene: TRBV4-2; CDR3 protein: CASSPEAGGVGELFF
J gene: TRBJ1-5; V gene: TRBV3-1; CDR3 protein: CASSQMSNQPQHF